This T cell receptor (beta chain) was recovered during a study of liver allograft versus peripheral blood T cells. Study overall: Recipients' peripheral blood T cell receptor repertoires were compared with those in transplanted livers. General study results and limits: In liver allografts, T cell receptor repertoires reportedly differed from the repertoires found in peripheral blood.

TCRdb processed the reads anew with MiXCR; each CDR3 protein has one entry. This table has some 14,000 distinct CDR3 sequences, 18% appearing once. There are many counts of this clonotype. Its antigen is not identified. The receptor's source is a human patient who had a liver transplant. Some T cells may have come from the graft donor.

The CDR3 is CASSNPPGSQALHF. DNA of the CDR3: TGTGCCAGCAGTAACCCGCCGGGAAGCCAGGCCCTCCACTTT. The V and J genes are TRBV6-2 or TRBV6-3 and TRBJ1-6; D not resolved. The CDR3 is 14 amino acids. The germline V and J ends were trimmed by 5 bases and 14 bases, with 19 bases remaining between them. CDR1 MNHEY and CDR2 SVGEGT come from the germline V gene.